This T cell receptor beta chain derives from a study of radiation and T cells in renal cell carcinoma. At the level of the study: Nephrectomy followed 15 Gy stereotactic body radiation by 4 weeks.

Time point described: blood 2 weeks post-SBRT. Stated treatment: 15 Gy SBRT to primary tumor, nephrectomy 4 weeks later. The patient's renal cell carcinoma had clear cell pathology. Clones were read by immunoSEQ multiplex PCR, and TCRdb kept only the in-frame ones, dropping some. The sample includes 160,000 or so clones, about nine tenths of them seen just once. Points from the study as a whole: From baseline, blood top tumor clonotypes peaked at 2 weeks post-radiation.

The germline V gene has CDR1 MNHNS and CDR2 SASEGT. The CDR3 runs 12 residues. Trimming stripped 10 bases from V and 5 bases from J, with 14 bases between. A word on this clone: Its antigen is as yet unknown.

The chain combines TRBV6-1 with TRBJ1-2; D perhaps matches TRBD1 (5 bases). The sequence came from a woman in her 50s with renal cell carcinoma. The input for sequencing was blood, taken from a patient whose treatment included radiotherapy and nephrectomy. CDR3 in amino acids: CAIQGFTYGYTF. DNA for the CDR3: TGTGCCATTCAGGGTTTTACGTATGGCTACACCTTC.